A selection of T cell receptor beta chains follows, all from one sample in a study of T cell repertoires in cytomegalovirus infection. Their recognized antigens are unknown. One entry per CDR3 protein, called by TCRdb with MiXCR from the reads. This repertoire shows about 700,000 distinct CDR3 sequences, roughly 36% found once; its top ten account for about 18%. The input for sequencing was cultured PBMCs, taken from culture after CMV antigen stimulation. These TCRs come from a human donor in good health (CMV status not recorded). Some clones in this sample may be carry-over from other donors' samples. Each CDR3 is given with its conserved first and last residue. The D gene is left open where the match is weak. The size entry is marked missing in some rows and otherwise reads once, few, many or a size class.

D gene: -; V gene: TRBV7-8; CDR3 length: 13; J gene: TRBJ1-1; clone size: few; CDR3 protein: CASSYEGGTGAFF; CDR3 DNA: TGTGCCAGCAGCTATGAGGGGGGCACGGGAGCTTTCTTT
D gene: -; V gene: TRBV20-1; CDR3 length: 14; J gene: TRBJ2-1; clone size: -; CDR3 protein: CSARGRLHGDEQFF; CDR3 DNA: TGCAGTGCCAGGGGCAGACTCCACGGAGATGAGCAGTTCTTC
D gene: -; V gene: TRBV11-2; CDR3 length: 17; J gene: TRBJ2-3; clone size: -; CDR3 protein: CASSSDRAHTFTDTQYF; CDR3 DNA: TGTGCCAGCAGCTCAGACCGGGCCCATACCTTCACAGATACGCAGTATTTT
D gene: TRBD1; V gene: TRBV6-2/TRBV6-3; CDR3 length: 14; J gene: TRBJ1-1; clone size: -; CDR3 protein: CASITGQYLPEAFF; CDR3 DNA: TGTGCCAGCATCACGGGACAGTATTTGCCTGAAGCTTTCTTT
D gene: -; V gene: TRBV5-6; CDR3 length: 14; J gene: TRBJ1-2; clone size: -; CDR3 protein: CASSLGGGLYGYTF; CDR3 DNA: TGTGCCAGCAGCTTGGGCGGGGGCCTCTATGGCTACACCTTC
D gene: -; V gene: TRBV6-5; CDR3 length: 11; J gene: TRBJ2-7; clone size: -; CDR3 protein: CATRWGYEQYF; CDR3 DNA: TGTGCCACTCGCTGGGGGTACGAGCAGTACTTC
D gene: -; V gene: TRBV7-2; CDR3 length: 13; J gene: TRBJ2-2; clone size: -; CDR3 protein: CASSLSPTGELFF; CDR3 DNA: TGTGCCAGCAGCTTAAGTCCCACCGGGGAGCTGTTTTTT
D gene: TRBD1; V gene: TRBV7-9; CDR3 length: 15; J gene: TRBJ2-3; clone size: -; CDR3 protein: CASSSRTGITDTQYF; CDR3 DNA: TGTGCCAGCAGCTCTAGGACAGGTATTACAGATACGCAGTATTTT
D gene: -; V gene: TRBV7-9; CDR3 length: 15; J gene: TRBJ1-5; clone size: many; CDR3 protein: CASSLGTDRNQPQHF; CDR3 DNA: TGTGCCAGCAGCTTAGGGACAGACAGAAATCAGCCCCAGCATTTT
D gene: -; V gene: TRBV7-9; CDR3 length: 13; J gene: TRBJ2-2; clone size: few; CDR3 protein: CASSHTGSGELFF; CDR3 DNA: TGTGCCAGCAGCCACACAGGGTCCGGGGAGCTGTTTTTT
D gene: -; V gene: TRBV7-2; CDR3 length: 14; J gene: TRBJ1-5; clone size: many; CDR3 protein: CASSFTRGDQPQHF; CDR3 DNA: TGTGCCAGCAGCTTTACCAGGGGAGATCAGCCCCAGCATTTT
D gene: -; V gene: TRBV7-7; CDR3 length: 14; J gene: TRBJ2-2; clone size: few; CDR3 protein: CASSLTYGTGELFF; CDR3 DNA: TGTGCCAGCAGCTTGACGTATGGCACCGGGGAGCTGTTTTTT
D gene: TRBD1; V gene: TRBV20-1; CDR3 length: 15; J gene: TRBJ2-7; clone size: -; CDR3 protein: CSAKDRGWGSYEQYF; CDR3 DNA: TGCAGTGCTAAAGACAGGGGATGGGGGAGCTACGAGCAGTACTTC
D gene: -; V gene: TRBV10-3; CDR3 length: 13; J gene: TRBJ2-6; clone size: once; CDR3 protein: CAIRGSGANVLTF; CDR3 DNA: TGTGCCATCCGGGGCTCTGGGGCCAACGTCCTGACTTTC
D gene: -; V gene: TRBV7-9; CDR3 length: 13; J gene: TRBJ1-1; clone size: few; CDR3 protein: CASSLQSHPEAFF; CDR3 DNA: TGTGCCAGCAGCTTGCAGTCCCACCCTGAAGCTTTCTTT
D gene: -; V gene: TRBV4-1; CDR3 length: 16; J gene: TRBJ2-5; clone size: -; CDR3 protein: CASSQDLGAPQETQYF; CDR3 DNA: TGCGCCAGCAGCCAAGATCTAGGGGCTCCACAAGAGACCCAGTACTTC
D gene: -; V gene: TRBV20-1; CDR3 length: 14; J gene: TRBJ1-3; clone size: -; CDR3 protein: CSARDTGTGNTIYF; CDR3 DNA: TGCAGTGCTAGAGATACAGGGACTGGAAACACCATATATTTT
D gene: -; V gene: TRBV7-8; CDR3 length: 15; J gene: TRBJ1-4; clone size: few; CDR3 protein: CASSLSRTSNEKLFF; CDR3 DNA: TGTGCCAGCAGCTTATCCCGGACCTCAAATGAAAAACTGTTTTTT
D gene: -; V gene: TRBV4-3; CDR3 length: 14; J gene: TRBJ1-6; clone size: -; CDR3 protein: CASSQAGQGGPLHF; CDR3 DNA: TGCGCCAGCAGCCAAGCGGGGCAGGGTGGACCCCTCCACTTT
D gene: -; V gene: TRBV7-2; CDR3 length: 14; J gene: TRBJ2-7; clone size: many; CDR3 protein: CASSNQRVLGEQYF; CDR3 DNA: TGTGCCAGCAGCAACCAGAGGGTGTTGGGCGAGCAGTACTTC
D gene: TRBD2; V gene: TRBV4-1; CDR3 length: 15; J gene: TRBJ2-5; clone size: -; CDR3 protein: CASSQGLAGEETQYF; CDR3 DNA: TGCGCCAGCAGCCAGGGACTAGCGGGAGAAGAGACCCAGTACTTC
D gene: -; V gene: TRBV11-1; CDR3 length: 13; J gene: TRBJ2-7; clone size: few; CDR3 protein: CASSGPPRHEQYF; CDR3 DNA: TGTGCCAGCAGCGGGCCCCCTCGGCACGAGCAGTACTTC
D gene: -; V gene: TRBV6-1; CDR3 length: 15; J gene: TRBJ2-7; clone size: -; CDR3 protein: CASSDERGGPYEQYF; CDR3 DNA: TGTGCCAGCAGTGATGAGAGGGGGGGCCCCTACGAGCAGTACTTC
D gene: TRBD2; V gene: TRBV4-3; CDR3 length: 16; J gene: TRBJ2-1; clone size: few; CDR3 protein: CASSHQLAGGVNEQFF; CDR3 DNA: TGCGCCAGCAGCCACCAACTAGCGGGAGGTGTCAATGAGCAGTTCTTC
D gene: -; V gene: TRBV12-3/TRBV12-4; CDR3 length: 14; J gene: TRBJ2-5; clone size: few; CDR3 protein: CASSSGEGAETQYF; CDR3 DNA: TGTGCCAGCAGTTCGGGGGAGGGGGCAGAGACCCAGTACTTC
D gene: -; V gene: TRBV11-2; CDR3 length: 13; J gene: TRBJ2-7; clone size: few; CDR3 protein: CASSRPLVYEQYF; CDR3 DNA: TGTGCCAGCAGCCGCCCGCTTGTCTACGAGCAGTACTTC
D gene: -; V gene: TRBV12-3/TRBV12-4; CDR3 length: 11; J gene: TRBJ1-1; clone size: few; CDR3 protein: CASGGTYEAFF; CDR3 DNA: TGTGCCAGTGGGGGGACTTATGAAGCTTTCTTT
D gene: -; V gene: TRBV11-2; CDR3 length: 14; J gene: TRBJ2-7; clone size: -; CDR3 protein: CASSSLQGSYEQYF; CDR3 DNA: TGTGCCAGCAGCTCTTTACAGGGCTCGTACGAGCAGTACTTC
D gene: TRBD2; V gene: TRBV11-2; CDR3 length: 15; J gene: TRBJ2-3; clone size: few; CDR3 protein: CASSHPGLATDTQYF; CDR3 DNA: TGTGCCAGCAGCCATCCGGGACTAGCGACAGATACGCAGTATTTT
D gene: TRBD1; V gene: TRBV20-1; CDR3 length: 16; J gene: TRBJ1-2; clone size: -; CDR3 protein: CSARADRGVSVYGYTF; CDR3 DNA: TGCAGTGCTAGGGCCGACAGGGGGGTGTCTGTTTATGGCTACACCTTC
D gene: TRBD2; V gene: TRBV7-2; CDR3 length: 17; J gene: TRBJ2-3; clone size: few; CDR3 protein: CASSLDGPSGSTDTQYF; CDR3 DNA: TGTGCCAGCAGCTTAGATGGGCCTAGCGGGAGCACAGATACGCAGTATTTT
D gene: TRBD2; V gene: TRBV7-6; CDR3 length: 13; J gene: TRBJ2-7; clone size: -; CDR3 protein: CASTLAGSDGQYF; CDR3 DNA: TGTGCCAGCACCCTAGCGGGGAGCGACGGGCAGTACTTC
D gene: TRBD2; V gene: TRBV7-9; CDR3 length: 18; J gene: TRBJ2-7; clone size: -; CDR3 protein: CASSARETGLAETYEQYF; CDR3 DNA: TGTGCCAGCAGCGCTCGAGAGACCGGACTAGCTGAAACCTACGAGCAGTACTTC
D gene: -; V gene: TRBV12-5; CDR3 length: 12; J gene: TRBJ1-2; clone size: -; CDR3 protein: CASGGTNYGYTF; CDR3 DNA: TGTGCTAGTGGTGGAACTAACTATGGCTACACCTTC
D gene: -; V gene: TRBV7-2; CDR3 length: 16; J gene: TRBJ2-1; clone size: few; CDR3 protein: CASSQNPLFLFGEQFF; CDR3 DNA: TGTGCCAGCAGCCAAAACCCCCTCTTTTTGTTCGGTGAGCAGTTCTTC
D gene: TRBD2; V gene: TRBV7-2; CDR3 length: 17; J gene: TRBJ2-5; clone size: many; CDR3 protein: CASSLQIISGSGETQYF; CDR3 DNA: TGTGCCAGCAGCTTACAGATCATTAGCGGGAGCGGGGAGACCCAGTACTTC
D gene: TRBD2; V gene: TRBV28; CDR3 length: 14; J gene: TRBJ2-7; clone size: -; CDR3 protein: CASSVLAGGTEQYF; CDR3 DNA: TGTGCCAGCAGTGTTCTAGCGGGGGGCACCGAGCAGTACTTC
D gene: TRBD1; V gene: TRBV7-8; CDR3 length: 17; J gene: TRBJ2-7; clone size: many; CDR3 protein: CASSLGISTGGLYEQYF; CDR3 DNA: TGTGCCAGCAGCTTAGGGATCTCGACAGGGGGGCTATACGAGCAGTACTTC
D gene: TRBD1; V gene: TRBV5-4; CDR3 length: 15; J gene: TRBJ1-5; clone size: -; CDR3 protein: CASSRDRGAEQPQHF; CDR3 DNA: TGTGCCAGCAGCAGGGACAGGGGGGCTGAGCAGCCCCAGCATTTT
D gene: -; V gene: TRBV10-3; CDR3 length: 13; J gene: TRBJ2-5; clone size: -; CDR3 protein: CATGGRGEETQYF; CDR3 DNA: TGTGCCACCGGGGGGCGGGGTGAAGAGACCCAGTACTTC
D gene: -; V gene: TRBV2; CDR3 length: 14; J gene: TRBJ2-3; clone size: once; CDR3 protein: CASSDFPITDTQYF; CDR3 DNA: TGTGCCAGCAGTGACTTCCCCATAACAGATACGCAGTATTTT
D gene: -; V gene: TRBV11-1; CDR3 length: 15; J gene: TRBJ2-3; clone size: -; CDR3 protein: CASAGAGANTDTQYF; CDR3 DNA: TGTGCCAGCGCCGGAGCTGGCGCGAACACAGATACGCAGTATTTT
D gene: -; V gene: TRBV30; CDR3 length: 14; J gene: TRBJ2-3; clone size: -; CDR3 protein: CAGSYGRETDTQYF; CDR3 DNA: TGTGCTGGGTCTTACGGACGGGAGACAGATACGCAGTATTTT
D gene: -; V gene: TRBV2; CDR3 length: 15; J gene: TRBJ1-4; clone size: -; CDR3 protein: CASSVTYATNEKLFF; CDR3 DNA: TGTGCCAGCAGTGTGACATATGCAACTAATGAAAAACTGTTTTTT
D gene: TRBD2; V gene: TRBV6-1; CDR3 length: 17; J gene: TRBJ2-2; clone size: few; CDR3 protein: CASSQHTSGGNTGELFF; CDR3 DNA: TGTGCCAGCAGCCAACACACTAGCGGGGGGAACACCGGGGAGCTGTTTTTT
D gene: -; V gene: TRBV12-3/TRBV12-4; CDR3 length: 13; J gene: TRBJ1-4; clone size: -; CDR3 protein: CASSLSGFEKLFF; CDR3 DNA: TGTGCCAGCAGTTTATCCGGGTTTGAAAAACTGTTTTTT